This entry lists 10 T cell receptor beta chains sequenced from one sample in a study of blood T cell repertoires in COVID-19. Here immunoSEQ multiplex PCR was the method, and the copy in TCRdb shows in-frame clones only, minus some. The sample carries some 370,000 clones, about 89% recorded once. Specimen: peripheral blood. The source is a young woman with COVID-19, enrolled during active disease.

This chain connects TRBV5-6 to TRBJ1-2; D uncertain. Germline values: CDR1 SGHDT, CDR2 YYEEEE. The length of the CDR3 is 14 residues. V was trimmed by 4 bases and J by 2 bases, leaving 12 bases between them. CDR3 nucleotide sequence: TGTGCCAGCAGCCCATATGGACTGAACTATGGCTACACCTTC. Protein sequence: CASSPYGLNYGYTF.

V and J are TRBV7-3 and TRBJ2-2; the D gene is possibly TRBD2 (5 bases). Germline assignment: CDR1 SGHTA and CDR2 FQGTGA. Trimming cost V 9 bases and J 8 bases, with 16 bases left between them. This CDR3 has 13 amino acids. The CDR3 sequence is CASSRTDWGELFF. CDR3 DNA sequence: TGTGCCAGTTCTCGGACGGACTGGGGGGAGCTGTTTTTT.

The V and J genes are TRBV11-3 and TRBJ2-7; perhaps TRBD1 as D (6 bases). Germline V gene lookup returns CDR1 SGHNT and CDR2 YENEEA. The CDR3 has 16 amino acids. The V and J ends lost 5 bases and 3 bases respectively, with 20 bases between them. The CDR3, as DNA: TGTGCCAGCAGCCCCGACATTGCCCGGGACAACTACGAGCAGTACTTC. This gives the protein CASSPDIARDNYEQYF.

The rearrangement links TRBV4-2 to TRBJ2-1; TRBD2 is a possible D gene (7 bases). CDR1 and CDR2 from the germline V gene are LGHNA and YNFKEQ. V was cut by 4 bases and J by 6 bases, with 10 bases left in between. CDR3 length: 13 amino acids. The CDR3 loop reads CASSPGGLNEQFF. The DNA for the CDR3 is TGTGCCAGCAGCCCCGGGGGGCTCAATGAGCAGTTCTTC.

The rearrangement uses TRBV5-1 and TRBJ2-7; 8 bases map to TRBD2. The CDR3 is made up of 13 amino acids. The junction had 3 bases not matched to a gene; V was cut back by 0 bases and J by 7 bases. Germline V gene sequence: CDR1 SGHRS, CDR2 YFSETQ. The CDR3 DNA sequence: TGCGCCAGCAGCTTGGCCGGGGGGGTTGAGCAGTACTTC. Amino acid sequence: CASSLAGGVEQYF.

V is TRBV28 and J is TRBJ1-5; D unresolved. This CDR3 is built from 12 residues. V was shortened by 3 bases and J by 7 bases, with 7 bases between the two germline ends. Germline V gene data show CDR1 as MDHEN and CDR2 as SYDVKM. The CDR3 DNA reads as TGTGCCAGCAGTTTGTTCCAACAGCCCCAGCATTTT. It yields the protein CASSLFQQPQHF.

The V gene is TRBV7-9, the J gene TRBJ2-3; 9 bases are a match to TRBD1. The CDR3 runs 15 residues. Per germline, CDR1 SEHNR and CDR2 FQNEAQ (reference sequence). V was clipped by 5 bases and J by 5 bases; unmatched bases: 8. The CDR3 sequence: CASSPRDRVLDTQYF. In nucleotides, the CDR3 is TGTGCCAGCAGCCCCCGGGACAGGGTTTTAGATACGCAGTATTTT.

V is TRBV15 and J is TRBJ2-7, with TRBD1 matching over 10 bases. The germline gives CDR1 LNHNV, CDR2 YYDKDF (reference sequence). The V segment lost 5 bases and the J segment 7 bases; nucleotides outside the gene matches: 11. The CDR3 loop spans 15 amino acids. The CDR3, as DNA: TGTGCCACCAGCGTCGGGACAGGGGCGTTTGGGGAGCAGTACTTC. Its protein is CATSVGTGAFGEQYF.

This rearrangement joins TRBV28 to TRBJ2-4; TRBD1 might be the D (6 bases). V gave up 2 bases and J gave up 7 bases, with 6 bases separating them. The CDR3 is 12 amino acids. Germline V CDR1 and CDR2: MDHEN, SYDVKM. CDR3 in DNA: TGTGCCAGCAGTTTAGGACAGAACATTCAGTACTTC. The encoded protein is CASSLGQNIQYF.

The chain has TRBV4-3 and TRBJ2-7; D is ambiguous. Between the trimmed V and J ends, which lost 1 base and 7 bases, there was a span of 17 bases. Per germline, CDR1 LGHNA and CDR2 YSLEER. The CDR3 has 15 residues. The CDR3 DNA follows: TGCGCCAGCAGCCAAGGCGGTCTAGTCTCGGAGGAGCAGTACTTC. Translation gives CASSQGGLVSEEQYF.